The clone carrying this T cell receptor (beta chain) was recorded at least ten times. Diagnosis was based on clinical symptoms, serum thyroxine, TRAb, thyroid ultrasound and orbital computed tomography. This sample stems from a study of Graves' ophthalmopathy and Graves' hyperthyroidism. Across the study: Prior to any treatment, peripheral blood was collected at the time of initial diagnosis.

RNA served as the template for amplifying TCR beta CDR3 regions. First-round RT-PCR used HTBI primers; second-round multiplex PCR followed. TCRdb re-called the multiplex PCR reads with MiXCR, one entry per CDR3 protein. The data hold some 170,000 distinct CDR3 sequences, with around two fifths observed a single time. Germline trimming cut 6 bases from V and 3 bases from J; bases unmatched to any gene: 7. This CDR3 is built from 15 residues. The sample comprised peripheral blood. The J gene is TRBJ2-7, the V gene TRBV12-3 or TRBV12-4, with 11 bases identical to TRBD2. The clonotype originates from a man aged 25-40 years with Graves' ophthalmopathy. CDR3 in amino acids: CASSPTSGSVYEQYF. The CDR3 DNA is TGTGCCAGCAGCCCCACTAGCGGGAGTGTCTACGAGCAGTACTTC.